The 19 T cell receptor beta chains presented below share a single source sample, sequenced in a study of T cells in localized non-small cell lung cancer. TCRdb's table, derived via immunoSEQ multiplex PCR, lists solely in-frame clones and lacks some. The table shows 5,500 to 7,000 clones, with 40% to 50% occurring only once. This specimen consisted of lung tumor tissue, obtained before any cancer treatment. The receptors were sampled from a woman aged 35 to 70 with stage II squamous cell lung carcinoma.

The chain combines TRBV28 with TRBJ1-3, with a possible D match to TRBD1 (6 bases). The V end lost 8 bases, the J end lost 0 bases, and 11 bases lay between the germline ends. The CDR3 is 14 amino acids. The germline V gene has CDR1 MDHEN and CDR2 SYDVKM. The CDR3 coding sequence is TGTGCCAGCCGGTTCAGGGGCTCTGGAAACACCATATATTTT. Protein: CASRFRGSGNTIYF.

This clone has just a few counts. The chain is built from TRBV6-8 and TRBJ2-2; D gene unclear. Per germline, CDR1 MNHGY and CDR2 SAAAGT. This CDR3 is 15 amino acids long. V dropped 5 bases and J dropped 1 base, with 11 bases sitting between them. In DNA, the CDR3 is TGTGCCAGCAGTCCTAGGACGGAGAACACCGGGGAGCTGTTTTTT. This encodes CASSPRTENTGELFF.

The rearrangement links TRBV19 to TRBJ2-5; the D gene is possibly TRBD1 (6 bases). This CDR3 contains 14 residues. Between the trimmed V and J ends, which lost 5 bases and 4 bases, there was a span of 14 bases. The germline CDR1 and CDR2 sequences are LNHDA and SQIVND (reference sequence). The CDR3 DNA follows: TGTGCCAGTAGTCCTCAGGGGACGGGAGAGACCCAGTACTTC. Translated, it gives CASSPQGTGETQYF. Complete variable domain (other parts from reference TRBV19 and TRBJ2-5): DGGITQSPKYLFRKEGQNVTLSCEQNLNHDAMYWYRQDPGQGLRLIYYSQIVNDFQKGDIAEGYSVSREKKESFPLTVTSAQKNPTAFYLCASSPQGTGETQYFGPGTRLLVL.

The chain's CDR3 is CASSFGFMNTEAFF. The CDR3 region has the DNA TGCGCCAGCAGCTTTGGGTTCATGAACACTGAAGCTTTCTTT. This chain connects TRBV5-1 to TRBJ1-1; D is uncertain. V lost 2 bases, J lost 0 bases, and 8 bases lay in between. This CDR3 comprises 14 residues. Looked up from germline, CDR1 is SGHRS and CDR2 is YFSETQ.

In DNA form, the CDR3 reads TGTGCAACAAACGAGGGGGAGACGAATTCACCCCTCCACTTT. Translated, it gives CATNEGETNSPLHF. This rearrangement joins TRBV28 to TRBJ1-6; D may be TRBD1 (6 bases). Germline CDR1 is MDHEN and CDR2 is SYDVKM. CDR3 length: 14 amino acids.

This clone was seen at least ten times. This chain links TRBV7-2 with TRBJ2-3; 7 bases match TRBD1. The CDR3 sequence is 13 residues long. The ends lost 5 bases at V and 14 bases at J; junction bases unmatched: 13. Germline V CDR1 and CDR2: SGHTA, FQGNSA. The DNA of the CDR3 is TGTGCCAGCAGCGTAACCGGGACAGCCAGTGCGTATTTT. Protein sequence: CASSVTGTASAYF.

The genes are TRBV18 and TRBJ1-1; 8 positions agree with TRBD1. The germline gives CDR1 KGHSH, CDR2 LQKENI. The CDR3 is 15 amino acids. The V and J ends lost 6 bases and 4 bases, in that order; junction bases with no gene match: 10. The chain's CDR3 is CASSPSGQGGTEAFF. CDR3 DNA: TGTGCCAGCTCGCCAAGTGGACAGGGAGGCACTGAAGCTTTCTTT.

J is TRBJ1-1 and V is TRBV29-1; D remains unclear. There are 13 residues in the CDR3. The V gene lost 6 bases and the J gene lost 3 bases, with 14 bases spanning the gap. CDR1 is SQVTM and CDR2 is ANQGSEA in the germline V gene. The CDR3 reads CSVASGLHTEAFF. CDR3 DNA: TGCAGCGTCGCCTCCGGGTTACACACTGAAGCTTTCTTT.

This clone appeared once. The chain has TRBV19 and TRBJ1-2, with D perhaps matching TRBD1 (6 bases). Trimming stripped 7 bases from V and 4 bases from J, with 19 bases between. The CDR3 has 15 residues. Germline CDR1 is LNHDA and CDR2 is SQIVND (reference sequence). The CDR3 DNA reads TGTGCCAGTAACGCCGCAGGGGCCCGAATCTATGGCTACACCTTC. Protein product: CASNAAGARIYGYTF.

This clone was detected a few times. The chain joins TRBV6-8 to TRBJ2-2; the D is unclear. Germline V lookup: CDR1 MNHGY, CDR2 SAAAGT. Deletions cut 5 bases from V and 1 base from J, with 11 bases between. CDR3 length: 15 amino acids. DNA for the CDR3: TGTGCCAGCAGTCCCCGGACGGTGAACACCGGGGAGCTGTTTTTT. This encodes CASSPRTVNTGELFF.

V usage is TRBV6-8 and J usage is TRBJ2-1; the D call may be TRBD1 or TRBD2 (6 bases each). The germline V and J ends were trimmed by 7 bases and 3 bases, with 22 bases remaining between them. Germline lookup yields CDR1 MNHGY and CDR2 SAAAGT. The CDR3 loop spans 17 amino acids. The CDR3 is CASKGGLGLPLYNEQFF. DNA of the CDR3: TGTGCCAGCAAGGGGGGTCTCGGCCTGCCACTCTACAATGAGCAGTTCTTC.

V is TRBV11-3 and J is TRBJ1-3; D gene unclear. Between the trimmed V and J ends, which lost 0 bases and 3 bases, there was a span of 21 bases. Germline V gene data show CDR1 as SGHNT and CDR2 as YENEEA. This CDR3 spans 19 amino acids. CDR3 DNA: TGTGCCAGCAGCTTAGATGGGTCCCGGGCCCCCGATTTTGGAAACACCATATATTTT. Its translation: CASSLDGSRAPDFGNTIYF.

This clone was picked up a small number of times. The chain carries TRBV15 and TRBJ2-7; 12 positions match TRBD1. CDR1 and CDR2 (germline): LNHNV, YYDKDF (reference sequence). The CDR3 sequence is 17 residues long. Trimming took 0 bases from V and 5 from J; bases not matched to a gene: 8. The CDR3 protein is CATSRDGFGTGGNEQYF. As DNA, the CDR3 is TGTGCCACCAGCAGAGATGGATTTGGGACAGGGGGCAACGAGCAGTACTTC.

V usage is TRBV30 and J usage is TRBJ2-3; D possibly uses TRBD1 or TRBD2 (5 bases each). The germline V gene encodes CDR1 GTSNPN and CDR2 SVGIG (reference sequence). The CDR3 totals 12 residues. Between the trimmed V and J ends, which lost 3 bases and 3 bases, there was a span of 7 bases. CDR3 bases: TGTGCCTGGAGGGGACCTACAGATACGCAGTATTTT. Translated, it gives CAWRGPTDTQYF. Together with reference TRBV30 and TRBJ2-3, the CDR3 gives the full variable domain: SQTIHQWPATLVQPVGSPLSLECTVEGTSNPNLYWYRQAAGRGLQLLFYSVGIGQISSEVPQNLSASRPQDRQFILSSKKLLLSDSGFYLCAWRGPTDTQYFGPGTRLTVL.

This clone has only a few counts. This chain links TRBV6-7 with TRBJ2-1, with no clear D. TRBV6-7 is noted as an ORF with a role that remains uncertain. The CDR3 sequence is 11 residues long. With 6 bases removed from V and 5 bases from J, the gap between germline ends came to 5 bases. CDR3: CASSRHNEQFF. The CDR3 nucleotides read TGTGCCAGCAGCCGACACAATGAGCAGTTCTTC.

The rearrangement joins TRBV5-1 to TRBJ2-5, with D possibly TRBD2 on 5 matching bases. Between the trimmed V and J ends, which lost 0 bases and 1 base, there was a span of 10 bases. Germline V gene sequence: CDR1 SGHRS, CDR2 YFSETQ. The CDR3 has 15 amino acids. CDR3 nucleotides: TGCGCCAGCAGCTTGGGTGTGGGAGCCCAAGAGACCCAGTACTTC. Amino acids: CASSLGVGAQETQYF.

This clone was seen once. The chain joins TRBV29-1 to TRBJ1-1; D possibly corresponds to TRBD1 (5 bases). CDR1 SQVTM and CDR2 ANQGSEA come from the germline V gene. Trimming stripped 6 bases from V and 1 base from J, with 12 bases between. The CDR3 consists of 13 residues. The CDR3 DNA reads TGCAGCGTGGTGAGGGGTGGGAACACTGAAGCTTTCTTT. Translation: CSVVRGGNTEAFF.

The chain employs TRBV9 and TRBJ1-3; D remains ambiguous. Germline CDR1 is SGDLS and CDR2 is YYNGEE. The CDR3 spans 12 residues. The ends were cut back, 5 bases at V and 8 bases at J, with 11 bases in the middle. The CDR3 coding sequence is TGTGCCAGCAGTGAGGCTTCCCACACCATATATTTT. This sequence encodes CASSEASHTIYF. Filled out from reference TRBV9 and TRBJ1-3, the complete variable domain reads DSGVTQTPKHLITATGQRVTLRCSPRSGDLSVYWYQQSLDQGLQFLIQYYNGEERAKGNILERFSAQQFPDLHSELNLSSLELGDSALYFCASSEASHTIYFGEGSWLTVV.

This clone was detected only a few times. The chain uses TRBV7-2 and TRBJ1-1; D remains unclear. The V end lost 5 bases, the J end lost 7 bases, and 14 bases lay between the germline ends. The germline V gene encodes CDR1 SGHTA and CDR2 FQGNSA. This CDR3 has 13 residues. DNA for the CDR3: TGTGCCAGCAGCCCGCCTGGAGGCGGTGAAGCTTTCTTT. As protein: CASSPPGGGEAFF.